The rows below give T cell receptor beta chains drawn from one sample of a study of blood T cells in healthy people across ages. TCRdb reanalysed the 5' RACE reads using MiXCR and keeps one entry per CDR3 protein. The table has around 2 million distinct CDR3 sequences, roughly 43% seen once. The material sequenced was blood. These receptors were collected from a human donor in good health. Both conserved end residues are part of each CDR3. The D gene is left open where the match is weak. Size values are once, few and many counts, or a class for expanded clones, and some rows have none.

d_gene	j_gene	abundance	v_gene	CDR3nt	CDR3aa
TRBD2	TRBJ2-1	NA	TRBV29-1	TGCAGCGTTGAGGCCGGACTAGCGGAATCCTGCAATGAGCAGTTCTTC	CSVEAGLAESCNEQFF
TRBD2	TRBJ2-3	few	TRBV7-2	TGTGCCAGCAGCCCCCAGACTAGCGGGGGGAACGCAGATACGCAGTATTTT	CASSPQTSGGNADTQYF
NA	TRBJ1-1	once	TRBV29-1	TGCAGCGCTGATAAAGAGAGCAGGGTTGCTGAAGCTTTCTTT	CSADKESRVAEAFF
NA	TRBJ2-7	few	TRBV10-3	TGTGCCATCAGTGAGTCGGGACGGAGGTACGAGCAGTACTTC	CAISESGRRYEQYF
TRBD1	TRBJ2-5	few	TRBV24-1	TGTGCCACCAGTGACGCCTTGACAGGGGGCGGCCAAGAGACCCAGTACTTC	CATSDALTGGGQETQYF
TRBD1	TRBJ1-2	NA	TRBV24-1	TGTGCCACCAGTGATCCGGGTGGGCGGGACAGTGCCTATGGCTACACCTTC	CATSDPGGRDSAYGYTF
NA	TRBJ2-7	once	TRBV2	TGTGCCAGCAGTGAAGTGAGGGAGTGGGAGCAGTACTTC	CASSEVREWEQYF
TRBD2	TRBJ2-5	NA	TRBV7-2	TGTGCCAGCAGCTTAATTGGCGGGGGGGATACACAAGAGACCCAGTACTTC	CASSLIGGGDTQETQYF
NA	TRBJ2-7	few	TRBV4-3	TGCGCCAGCAGCCAAGGCCGGGTGGGGGGCTACGAGCAGTACTTC	CASSQGRVGGYEQYF
TRBD2	TRBJ2-5	NA	TRBV7-2	TGTGCCAGCAGCGTTGCGGGGGGTATGGGCCAAGAGACCCAGTACTTC	CASSVAGGMGQETQYF
NA	TRBJ1-2	NA	TRBV5-6	TGTGCCAGCAGGATGCAGGGCTATGGCTACACCTTC	CASRMQGYGYTF
NA	TRBJ1-2	NA	TRBV13	TGTGCCAGCAGCCACGAGGCAGCGTCCTTTAACTATGGCTACACCTTC	CASSHEAASFNYGYTF
NA	TRBJ2-3	few	TRBV7-2	TGTGCCAGCAGCCCAACGGGCACCGCCACAGATACGCAGTATTTT	CASSPTGTATDTQYF
NA	TRBJ2-7	NA	TRBV7-6	TGTGCCAGCAGCTTAGGCTTGCGGTCCTCCTACGAGCAGTACTTC	CASSLGLRSSYEQYF
NA	TRBJ2-2	NA	TRBV6-2/TRBV6-3	TGTGCCAGCACCGTGGACAGCGGGGAGCTGTTTTTT	CASTVDSGELFF
NA	TRBJ2-7	NA	TRBV7-8	TGTGCCAGCAGCCCCATGGGGACAACCTACGAGCAGTACTTC	CASSPMGTTYEQYF
NA	TRBJ2-5	NA	TRBV6-2/TRBV6-3	TGTGCCTGCAGTCGCTCGGAGGGAAACCAGTACTTC	CACSRSEGNQYF
NA	TRBJ2-2	NA	TRBV4-3	TGCGCCAGCAGCCAACGACAGTCGGGAGGGGAGCTGTTTTTT	CASSQRQSGGELFF
NA	TRBJ2-6	NA	TRBV4-2	TGTGCCAGCAGCCAAGATCGAGTCTCACGCTCTGGGGCCAACGTCCTGACTTTC	CASSQDRVSRSGANVLTF
NA	TRBJ1-1	NA	TRBV7-8	TGTGCCAGCAGCTCCCAGGCCGAAGCTTTCTTT	CASSSQAEAFF
TRBD1	TRBJ1-4	many	TRBV29-1	TGCAGCGCCCGACAGGGTTCCAATGAAAAACTGTTTTTT	CSARQGSNEKLFF
NA	TRBJ1-3	NA	TRBV7-2	TGTGCCAGCAGCTTCGTCCGGAGGGGAAACACCATATATTTT	CASSFVRRGNTIYF
NA	TRBJ1-5	many	TRBV27	TGTGCCAGCAGCTCCGGGAGTTATAGCAATCAGCCCCAGCATTTT	CASSSGSYSNQPQHF
TRBD1	TRBJ2-5	many	TRBV12-3/TRBV12-4	TGTGCCAGCAGCCGACAGGGCCCCCAAGAGACCCAGTACTTC	CASSRQGPQETQYF
TRBD2	TRBJ2-7	few	TRBV20-1	TGCAGTGCTAGTCCTGGCGGGGGGGCTACCTACGAGCAGTACTTC	CSASPGGGATYEQYF
TRBD2	TRBJ2-7	few	TRBV20-1	TGCAGTGCCCTACTAGCGGGGACGAAAAGGCAGTACTTC	CSALLAGTKRQYF
TRBD1	TRBJ2-5	few	TRBV20-1	TGCAGTGCTAGAGCTACGCCGGGACAGGGGGCCAAGGAGACCCAGTACTTC	CSARATPGQGAKETQYF
NA	TRBJ2-5	NA	TRBV29-1	TGCAGCGTTCCTGGGGGGGAGACCCAGTACTTC	CSVPGGETQYF
NA	TRBJ2-1	NA	TRBV2	TGTGCCAGCCACGGATACAATGAGCAGTTCTTC	CASHGYNEQFF
NA	TRBJ2-3	few	TRBV6-5	TGTGCCAGCCACGGAGGGTTCACAGATACGCAGTATTTT	CASHGGFTDTQYF
NA	TRBJ2-1	many	TRBV12-3/TRBV12-4	TGTGCCAGCAGTTTTATGGAGGAGATAAGCAATGAGCAGTTCTTC	CASSFMEEISNEQFF
NA	TRBJ1-4	few	TRBV27	TGTGCCAGCAGTGCGCCGACAGGTGAAAAACTGTTTTTT	CASSAPTGEKLFF
TRBD1	TRBJ2-3	NA	TRBV6-2/TRBV6-3	TGTGCCAGCAGTTATAATCGCGACAGGGGCACAGATACGCAGTATTTT	CASSYNRDRGTDTQYF